The 31 T cell receptor beta chains below all came from one sample that was sequenced in a study of beta chain features in type 1 diabetes. Points from the study as a whole: There was a moderate but significant shortening of TCRB CDR3s in all four CD4+ subsets of Type 1 diabetes patients.

Their recognized antigens are unknown. Expressed TCRB transcripts were sequenced because the entire RNA isolate underwent reverse transcription. Assay: immunoSEQ multiplex PCR; the TCRdb copy retains only in-frame clones and omits some. The data show about 150,000 clones, approximately 8.1% seen once. The sample taken for sequencing was central memory CD4+ T cells from blood. The source is a middle-aged woman with type 1 diabetes.

The chain employs TRBV28 and TRBJ1-5; TRBD1 is a possible D gene (5 bases). The CDR3 sequence is 10 residues long. Germline-derived CDR1 and CDR2 are MDHEN and SYDVKM. In DNA form, the CDR3 reads TGTGCGTCGGGACCGTGGGGAGGACATTTT. Translated: CASGPWGGHF.

The V and J genes are TRBV9 and TRBJ2-7; possible D gene TRBD2, 6 bases. This CDR3 has 16 amino acids. V was cut by 0 bases and J by 2 bases, with 15 bases left in between. Germline CDR1 reads SGDLS; CDR2 reads YYNGEE. The CDR3 protein is CASSVGGVNLAYEQYF. The CDR3 bases are TGTGCCAGCAGCGTAGGGGGGGTTAACCTCGCCTACGAGCAGTACTTC. Supplemented by reference TRBV9 and TRBJ2-7, the full variable domain reads DSGVTQTPKHLITATGQRVTLRCSPRSGDLSVYWYQQSLDQGLQFLIQYYNGEERAKGNILERFSAQQFPDLHSELNLSSLELGDSALYFCASSVGGVNLAYEQYFGPGTRLTVT.

V usage is TRBV7-6 and J usage is TRBJ2-1; TRBD2 aligns across 12 bases. The junction had 10 bases not matched to a gene; V was cut back by 5 bases and J by 5 bases. Germline loops: CDR1 SGHVS, CDR2 FNYEAQ. This CDR3 is 17 amino acids long. The CDR3 protein is CASSKLAGGPFDNEQFF. The DNA for the CDR3 is TGTGCCAGCAGCAAGCTAGCGGGAGGGCCTTTCGACAATGAGCAGTTCTTC.

The genes are TRBV7-2 and TRBJ1-2; 12 bases are a match to TRBD1. This CDR3 region has 17 residues. From germline, CDR1 is SGHTA and CDR2 FQGNSA. The V and J ends lost 5 bases and 5 bases, in that order; junction bases with no gene match: 12. CDR3 amino acids: CASSPGQGAVMGYGYTF. The CDR3 region has the DNA TGTGCCAGCAGCCCGGGACAGGGGGCGGTTATGGGATATGGCTACACCTTC.

In its sample, this clone was seen a few times. This sample includes further DNA sequences coding for the same CDR3. The chain uses TRBV7-2 and TRBJ1-2; 7 bases align to TRBD1. Germline assignment: CDR1 SGHTA and CDR2 FQGNSA. This CDR3 has 13 amino acids. After removal of 4 bases from V and 3 bases from J, the junction contained 2 bases not matched to a gene. DNA for the CDR3: TGTGCCAGCAGCTCACAGGGGTACTATGGCTACACCTTC. This codes for CASSSQGYYGYTF.

The chain joins TRBV7-9 to TRBJ2-5, with 9 bases aligning to TRBD2. The CDR3 is 14 residues long. In germline, CDR1 is SEHNR, CDR2 FQNEAQ (reference sequence). V lost 6 bases to trimming and J lost 3 bases; unmatched junction nucleotides: 5. The CDR3 sequence: CASRALAGEETQYF. CDR3 in DNA: TGTGCCAGCAGAGCACTAGCGGGCGAAGAGACCCAGTACTTC.

The chain employs TRBV4-2 and TRBJ1-4; TRBD1 might be the D (5 bases). This CDR3 is built from 16 residues. The V and J ends lost 2 bases and 5 bases respectively, with 15 bases between them. Germline CDR1 LGHNA, CDR2 YNFKEQ. In DNA, the CDR3 is TGTGCCAGCAGCCAAATATACGTGGCAGGGAATGAAAAACTGTTTTTT. Protein product: CASSQIYVAGNEKLFF.

This sequence joins TRBV4-2 and TRBJ1-5; 8 positions agree with TRBD1. Germline-derived CDR1 and CDR2 are LGHNA and YNFKEQ. Unmatched junction bases numbered 11, after V lost 5 bases and J lost 5 bases. The CDR3 extends over 16 amino acids. The chain's CDR3 is CASSTQTGESDQPQHF. The CDR3, as DNA: TGTGCCAGCAGCACGCAGACAGGGGAAAGTGATCAGCCCCAGCATTTT.

Concerning this clone: This same CDR3 is encoded by further DNA sequences in the sample. The chain employs TRBV29-1 and TRBJ2-5; tentative D call: TRBD2 (6 bases). Trimming cost V 5 bases and J 2 bases, with 9 bases left between them. From germline, CDR1 is SQVTM and CDR2 ANQGSEA. The CDR3 covers 12 residues. CDR3 sequence: CSVRGYQETQYF. CDR3 nucleotides: TGCAGCGTTCGGGGGTATCAAGAGACCCAGTACTTC.

This clone has only a few counts. V gene TRBV5-1 combines with J gene TRBJ2-7, with a tentative D call TRBD1 (6 bases). Germline V gene data show CDR1 as SGHRS and CDR2 as YFSETQ. Trimming shortened V by 4 bases and J by 6 bases, and 17 bases separated the two germline ends. The CDR3 length is 14 residues. DNA for the CDR3: TGCGCCAGCAGCCCGGACAGCTCTTGGGTCGAGCAGTACTTC. Translated: CASSPDSSWVEQYF.

This chain joins TRBV5-1 and TRBJ2-7, with D maybe TRBD2 (6 bases). Trimming pared 4 bases from V and 11 bases from J, leaving 19 bases between. There are 13 residues in the CDR3. Germline assignment: CDR1 SGHRS and CDR2 YFSETQ. In DNA form, the CDR3 reads TGCGCCAGCAGCCCCGACCTGACGGGACTCAAGTACTTC. It is translated as CASSPDLTGLKYF.

The sample holds a few counts of this clone. The J gene is TRBJ2-7, the V gene TRBV5-1; the match to TRBD1 covers 7 bases. CDR1 and CDR2 from the germline V gene are SGHRS and YFSETQ. The CDR3 totals 13 residues. Trimming cost V 4 bases and J 2 bases; bases outside gene matches: 3. CDR3 protein: CASSRGQPYEQYF. The CDR3 DNA reads TGCGCCAGCAGCCGGGGACAGCCCTACGAGCAGTACTTC.

This clone turned up a few times. This chain uses TRBV11-1 with TRBJ2-1; the match to TRBD2 covers 7 bases. The germline CDR1 and CDR2 sequences are SGHAT and FQDESV (reference sequence). The J segment lost 2 bases and the V segment lost 1 base, leaving 2 bases of the junction unmatched. This CDR3 region has 15 residues. The CDR3 coding sequence is TGTGCCAGCAGCTTAGGGGCGGGAGCCTACAATGAGCAGTTCTTC. Protein product: CASSLGAGAYNEQFF. The entire variable domain, with the rest obtained from reference TRBV11-1 and TRBJ2-1, is as follows: EAEVAQSPRYKITEKSQAVAFWCDPISGHATLYWYRQILGQGPELLVQFQDESVVDDSQLPKDRFSAERLKGVDSTLKIQPAELGDSAMYLCASSLGAGAYNEQFFGPGTRLTVL.

V is TRBV18 and J is TRBJ1-3; D unclear. The CDR3 has 13 amino acids. The germline V gene encodes CDR1 KGHSH and CDR2 LQKENI. V lost 4 bases, J lost 0 bases, and 4 bases lay in between. DNA of the CDR3: TGTGCCAGCTCACAGAGCTCTGGAAACACCATATATTTT. Its translation: CASSQSSGNTIYF.

This clone was recorded a few times. Other DNA variants within this sample encode the same CDR3. This chain joins TRBV9 and TRBJ2-1; D is possibly TRBD2 (5 bases). V lost 0 bases and J lost 1, with 8 bases in between. Germline loops: CDR1 SGDLS, CDR2 YYNGEE. The CDR3 contains 15 residues. The CDR3 here is CASSVVGSSYNEQFF. In DNA form, the CDR3 reads TGTGCCAGCAGCGTAGTAGGGAGTTCCTACAATGAGCAGTTCTTC.

In this sample, this clone turned up a few times. The chain combines TRBV7-7 with TRBJ2-1; D gene uncertain. Trimming pared 1 base from V and 0 bases from J, leaving 7 bases between. Germline-derived CDR1 and CDR2 are SSHAT and FNYEAQ (reference sequence). The CDR3 totals 15 residues. The CDR3 DNA sequence: TGTGCCAGCAGCTTAGGAATAGCCTCCTACAATGAGCAGTTCTTC. It specifies CASSLGIASYNEQFF.

This clone was recorded a few times. This sequence joins TRBV30 and TRBJ2-6; weak D call: TRBD1 (6 bases). CDR1 and CDR2 from the germline V gene are GTSNPN and SVGIG (reference sequence). The CDR3 is 15 residues long. V was cut by 3 bases and J by 3 bases, with 12 bases left in between. The CDR3 nucleotides read TGTGCCTGGAGGCAGGGGTATTTTGGGGCCAACGTCCTGACTTTC. This codes for CAWRQGYFGANVLTF. Variable domain in full (rest from reference TRBV30 and TRBJ2-6): SQTIHQWPATLVQPVGSPLSLECTVEGTSNPNLYWYRQAAGRGLQLLFYSVGIGQISSEVPQNLSASRPQDRQFILSSKKLLLSDSGFYLCAWRQGYFGANVLTFGAGSRLTVL.

This clone was seen a handful of times. This chain links TRBV2 with TRBJ2-4, with TRBD1 identical over 8 bases. The CDR3 is 15 residues long. V trimming: 6 bases; J trimming: 3 bases; junction bases outside the gene matches: 7. Germline-derived CDR1 and CDR2 are SNHLY and FYNNEI. The CDR3 protein is CASRTDRVGKNIQYF. In nucleotides, the CDR3 is TGTGCCAGCAGGACGGACAGGGTGGGCAAAAACATTCAGTACTTC.

This clone was recorded many times. Here the CDR3 DNA reads TGTGCCAGCAGCGTCGGGGGGTTGAACACCGGGGAGCTGTTTTTT. Translated, it gives CASSVGGLNTGELFF. V and J are TRBV5-4 and TRBJ2-2, with 7 bases identical to TRBD2. Germline loops: CDR1 SGHNT, CDR2 YYREEE (reference sequence). V was pared by 4 bases and J by 1 base, with 4 bases of the junction left unmatched. There are 15 residues in the CDR3. The complete variable domain, with remaining parts taken from reference TRBV5-4 and TRBJ2-2, reads ETGVTQSPTHLIKTRGQQVTLRCSSQSGHNTVSWYQQALGQGPQFIFQYYREEENGRGNFPPRFSGLQFPNYSSELNVNALELDDSALYLCASSVGGLNTGELFFGEGSRLTVL.

A few counts support this clone. The chain joins TRBV30 to TRBJ1-4, with D perhaps TRBD1 (6 bases). The V gene lost 3 bases and the J gene lost 7 bases, with 15 bases spanning the gap. The CDR3 spans 14 residues. The germline V gene has CDR1 GTSNPN and CDR2 SVGIG (reference sequence). The DNA of the CDR3 is TGTGCCTGGAGGTCGAGGGGGGGTGGTGAAAAACTGTTTTTT. Translated, it gives CAWRSRGGGEKLFF.

This clone was counted between two and nine times. This rearrangement joins TRBV19 to TRBJ1-1; TRBD1 agrees at 8 bases. This CDR3 is 14 amino acids long. CDR1 is LNHDA and CDR2 is SQIVND in the germline V gene (reference sequence). The J segment lost 4 bases and the V segment lost 5 bases, leaving 6 bases of the junction unmatched. The CDR3 bases are TGTGCCAGTAGTCCGCGGACAGGGCTCACTGAAGCTTTCTTT. This encodes CASSPRTGLTEAFF.

This clone was counted only a few times. V gene TRBV18 combines with J gene TRBJ1-1; 7 nucleotides match TRBD1. Per the germline V gene, CDR1 is KGHSH and CDR2 is LQKENI. The CDR3 runs 16 residues. The junction had 11 bases not matched to a gene; V was cut back by 6 bases and J by 1 base. CDR3 amino acids: CASSGTVATRNTEAFF. CDR3 in DNA: TGTGCCAGCTCCGGGACAGTCGCTACACGGAACACTGAAGCTTTCTTT.

This clone was detected a few times. The chain combines TRBV2 with TRBJ2-1, with unresolved D. Germline values: CDR1 SNHLY, CDR2 FYNNEI. The CDR3 is 15 amino acids. Trimming took off 3 bases at V and 5 bases at J, with 14 bases between the two ends. The CDR3 coding sequence is TGTGCCAGCAGTGATCCCCCTCAACTCCACAATGAGCAGTTCTTC. It yields the protein CASSDPPQLHNEQFF.

In its sample, this clone was seen many times. The chain combines TRBV7-2 with TRBJ2-6; D is unclear. Germline V gene lookup returns CDR1 SGHTA and CDR2 FQGNSA. The CDR3 has 14 amino acids. Trimming removed 5 bases from V and 1 base from J, with 6 bases in between. CDR3 sequence: CASSPISGANVLTF. CDR3 DNA sequence: TGTGCCAGCAGCCCTATTTCTGGGGCCAACGTCCTGACTTTC.

The J gene is TRBJ1-1, the V gene TRBV6-1; the D is unclear. This CDR3 comprises 13 residues. The V gene lost 7 bases and the J gene lost 3 bases, with 12 bases spanning the gap. The germline CDR1 and CDR2 sequences are MNHNS and SASEGT. The CDR3 region has the DNA TGTGCCAGCATTCTAGACGCCTACACTGAAGCTTTCTTT. Translating gives CASILDAYTEAFF.

This clone was found a few times. The chain has TRBV7-2 and TRBJ1-2, with no clear D. CDR3 length: 14 amino acids. Trimming stripped 1 base from V and 4 bases from J, with 10 bases between. CDR1 is SGHTA, CDR2 FQGNSA, per germline. CDR3 sequence: CASSLGGSLYGYTF. In DNA, the CDR3 is TGTGCCAGCAGCTTAGGAGGCAGTCTCTATGGCTACACCTTC.

The table lists this clone with many counts. V gene TRBV15 combines with J gene TRBJ2-2, with 8 bases aligning to TRBD1. The CDR3 runs to 16 residues. Germline-derived CDR1 and CDR2 are LNHNV and YYDKDF (reference sequence). V shed 2 bases, J shed 4 bases, and the junction held 6 bases outside the gene matches. The CDR3 coding sequence is TGTGCCACCAGCAGACCCCAGGGGGCGAGCACCGGGGAGCTGTTTTTT. Translation gives CATSRPQGASTGELFF.

There are a few counts of this clone. This rearrangement joins TRBV11-3 to TRBJ2-5, with 16 bases identical to TRBD2. The germline CDR1 and CDR2 sequences are SGHNT and YENEEA. The length of the CDR3 is 18 residues. V gave up 6 bases and J gave up 1 base; unmatched junction bases: 8. The CDR3 DNA follows: TGTGCCAGCAGTCTCGGGACTAGCGGGAGGGCCTTCCAAGAGACCCAGTACTTC. Amino acid sequence: CASSLGTSGRAFQETQYF.

V usage is TRBV9 and J usage is TRBJ1-2; 7 bases fit TRBD1. The trim removed 6 bases at V and 4 bases at J, leaving 12 bases unmatched. CDR3 size: 15 residues. CDR1 SGDLS and CDR2 YYNGEE come from the germline V gene. The CDR3 sequence: CASTPQGGQIYGYTF. In DNA form, the CDR3 reads TGTGCCAGCACGCCACAAGGGGGACAGATCTATGGCTACACCTTC.

CDR3 loop: CASSSDGDYEQYF. In DNA form, the CDR3 reads TGTGCCAGCAGCAGCGACGGAGACTACGAGCAGTACTTC. The V gene is TRBV5-6, the J gene TRBJ2-7; no firm D call. V lost 4 bases, J lost 3 bases, and 11 bases lay in between. In germline, CDR1 is SGHDT, CDR2 YYEEEE. The CDR3 contains 13 residues. The full variable domain, completed using reference TRBV5-6 and TRBJ2-7, is DAGVTQSPTHLIKTRGQQVTLRCSPKSGHDTVSWYQQALGQGPQFIFQYYEEEERQRGNFPDRFSGHQFPNYSSELNVNALLLGDSALYLCASSSDGDYEQYFGPGTRLTVT.

This clone was detected only a few times. The V and J genes are TRBV30 and TRBJ2-3; 12 bases match TRBD2. Germline V gene data show CDR1 as GTSNPN and CDR2 as SVGIG (reference sequence). CDR3 length: 15 amino acids. J lost 2 bases, V lost 4 bases, and 4 bases had no gene match. In DNA form, the CDR3 reads TGTGCCTGGACCCTAGCGGGAGGGCCCACAGATACGCAGTATTTT. Amino acid sequence: CAWTLAGGPTDTQYF.